The T cell receptor (beta chain) under discussion was sequenced for a study of HIV-infected patients and healthy controls. Study-level information: Early therapy brought no consistent CD8 count shift, though the CD4:CD8 ratio rose a little.

This clonotype showed up many times. Alpha and beta constant-region primers primed reverse transcription of approximately 460 ng RNA. Alpha and beta chain libraries were made separately by chain-specific third strand synthesis with multiplexing indices. TCRdb processed the 5' RACE reads anew with MiXCR; each CDR3 protein has one entry. The data show 18,000 or so distinct CDR3 sequences, with 8.5% to 9% seen just once and around 20% held by the top ten. Antiretroviral therapy had run roughly three months, about 14 weeks, before follow-up blood collection. The repertoire came from unfractionated whole blood and reflected all unsorted peripheral T cells. V was pared by 1 base and J by 4 bases, with 10 bases between. Germline CDR1 and CDR2: LNHNV and YYDKDF (reference sequence). The length of the CDR3 is 15 residues.

The chain carries TRBV15 and TRBJ2-2; D possibly corresponds to TRBD1 (6 bases). The input for sequencing was blood, taken during antiretroviral therapy. This sequence originates from an adult with HIV infection. CDR3 sequence: CATSRVRGSTGELFF. In DNA, the CDR3 is TGTGCCACCAGCAGAGTTAGGGGGAGCACCGGGGAGCTGTTTTTT.